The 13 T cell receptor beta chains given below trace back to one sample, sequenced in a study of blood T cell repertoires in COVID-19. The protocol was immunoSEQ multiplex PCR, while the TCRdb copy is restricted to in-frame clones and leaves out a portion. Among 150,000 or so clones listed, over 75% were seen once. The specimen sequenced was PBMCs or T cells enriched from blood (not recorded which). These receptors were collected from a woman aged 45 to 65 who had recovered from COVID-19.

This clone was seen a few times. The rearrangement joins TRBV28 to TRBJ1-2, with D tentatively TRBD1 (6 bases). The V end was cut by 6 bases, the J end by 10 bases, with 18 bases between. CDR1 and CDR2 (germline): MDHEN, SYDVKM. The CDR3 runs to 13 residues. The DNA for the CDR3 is TGTGCCAGCAGAGTATTTACAGGGTATCACTACACCTTC. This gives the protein CASRVFTGYHYTF.

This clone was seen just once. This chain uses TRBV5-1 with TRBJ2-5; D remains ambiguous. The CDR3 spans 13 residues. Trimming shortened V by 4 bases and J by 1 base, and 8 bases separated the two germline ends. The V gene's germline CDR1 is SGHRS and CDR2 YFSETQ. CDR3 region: CASSLRFQETQYF. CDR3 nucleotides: TGCGCCAGCAGCCTCCGTTTCCAAGAGACCCAGTACTTC.

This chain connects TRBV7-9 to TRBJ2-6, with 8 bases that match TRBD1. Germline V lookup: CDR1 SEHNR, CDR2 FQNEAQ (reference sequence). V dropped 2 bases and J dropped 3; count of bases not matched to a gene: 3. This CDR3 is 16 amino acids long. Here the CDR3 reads CASSLQGAVGANVLTF. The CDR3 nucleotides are TGTGCCAGCAGCTTACAGGGGGCGGTTGGGGCCAACGTCCTGACTTTC.

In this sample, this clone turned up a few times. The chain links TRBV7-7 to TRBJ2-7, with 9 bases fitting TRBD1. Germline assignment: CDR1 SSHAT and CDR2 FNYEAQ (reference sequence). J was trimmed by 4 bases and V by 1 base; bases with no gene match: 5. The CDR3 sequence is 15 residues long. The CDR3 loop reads CASSLEATGGYEQYF. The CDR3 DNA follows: TGTGCCAGCAGCTTAGAGGCGACAGGGGGTTACGAGCAGTACTTC.

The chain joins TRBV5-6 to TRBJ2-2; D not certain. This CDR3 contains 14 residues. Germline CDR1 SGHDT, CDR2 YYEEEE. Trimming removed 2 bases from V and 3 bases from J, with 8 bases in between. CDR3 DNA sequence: TGTGCCAGCAGCTTAAACTATCACACCGGGGAGCTGTTTTTT. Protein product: CASSLNYHTGELFF.

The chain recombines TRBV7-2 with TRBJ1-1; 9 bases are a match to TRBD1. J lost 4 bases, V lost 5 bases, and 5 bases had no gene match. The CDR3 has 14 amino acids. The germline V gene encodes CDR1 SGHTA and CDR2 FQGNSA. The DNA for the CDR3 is TGTGCCAGCAGCCAGGGACAGGGTGGCACTGAAGCTTTCTTT. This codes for CASSQGQGGTEAFF. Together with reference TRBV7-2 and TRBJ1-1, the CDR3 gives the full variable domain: GAGVSQSPSNKVTEKGKDVELRCDPISGHTALYWYRQSLGQGLEFLIYFQGNSAPDKSGLPSDRFSAERTGGSVSTLTIQRTQQEDSAVYLCASSQGQGGTEAFFGQGTRLTVV.

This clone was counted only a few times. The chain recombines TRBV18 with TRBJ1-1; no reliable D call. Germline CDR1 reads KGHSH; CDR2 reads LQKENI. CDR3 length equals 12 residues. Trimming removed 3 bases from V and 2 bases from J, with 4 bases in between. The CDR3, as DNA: TGTGCCAGCTCACCGAGTAACACTGAAGCTTTCTTT. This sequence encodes CASSPSNTEAFF.

In nucleotides, the CDR3 is TGCGCCAGCAGCTGGGGCTATGAGCAGTTCTTC. It translates to CASSWGYEQFF. The V and J genes are TRBV5-1 and TRBJ2-1; D possibly corresponds to TRBD1 (5 bases). Germline CDR1 is SGHRS and CDR2 is YFSETQ. The CDR3 has 11 amino acids. Trimming removed 3 bases at V and 8 bases at J, with 6 bases between.

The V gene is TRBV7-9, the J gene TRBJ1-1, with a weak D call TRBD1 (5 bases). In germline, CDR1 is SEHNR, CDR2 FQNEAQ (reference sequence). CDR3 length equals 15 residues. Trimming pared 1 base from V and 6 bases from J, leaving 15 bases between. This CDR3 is CASSLVSGTVAEAFF. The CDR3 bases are TGTGCCAGCAGCTTAGTTAGTGGGACTGTCGCTGAAGCTTTCTTT. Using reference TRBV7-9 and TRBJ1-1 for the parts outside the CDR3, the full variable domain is DTGVSQNPRHKITKRGQNVTFRCDPISEHNRLYWYRQTLGQGPEFLTYFQNEAQLEKSRLLSDRFSAERPKGSFSTLEIQRTEQGDSAMYLCASSLVSGTVAEAFFGQGTRLTVV.

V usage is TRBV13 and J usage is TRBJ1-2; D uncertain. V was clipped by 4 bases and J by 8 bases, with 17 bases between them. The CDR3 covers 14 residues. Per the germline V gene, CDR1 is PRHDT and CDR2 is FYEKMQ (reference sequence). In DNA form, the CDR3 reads TGTGCCAGCAGCTCCACCCAGGAAGGCTACGGCTACACCTTC. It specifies CASSSTQEGYGYTF.

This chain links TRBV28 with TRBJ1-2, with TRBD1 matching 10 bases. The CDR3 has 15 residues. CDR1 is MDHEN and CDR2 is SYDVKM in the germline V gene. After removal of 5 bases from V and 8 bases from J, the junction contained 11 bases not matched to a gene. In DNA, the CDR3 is TGTGCCAGCAGTGTACCGGGACAGGGGTGGGAGGGCTACACCTTC. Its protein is CASSVPGQGWEGYTF.

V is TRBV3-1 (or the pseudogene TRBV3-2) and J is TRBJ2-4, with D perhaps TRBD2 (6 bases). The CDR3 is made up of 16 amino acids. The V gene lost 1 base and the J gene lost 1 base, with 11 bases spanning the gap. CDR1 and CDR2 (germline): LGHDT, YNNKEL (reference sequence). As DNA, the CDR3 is TGTGCCAGCAGCCAAGGGGTAGCGGTGGCCAAAAACATTCAGTACTTC. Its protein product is CASSQGVAVAKNIQYF.

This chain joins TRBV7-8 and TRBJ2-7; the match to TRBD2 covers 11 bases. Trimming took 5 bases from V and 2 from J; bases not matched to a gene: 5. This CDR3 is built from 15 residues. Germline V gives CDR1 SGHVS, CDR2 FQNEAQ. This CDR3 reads CASSTWTSGPYEQYF. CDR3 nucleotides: TGTGCCAGCAGCACATGGACTAGCGGGCCCTACGAGCAGTACTTC.